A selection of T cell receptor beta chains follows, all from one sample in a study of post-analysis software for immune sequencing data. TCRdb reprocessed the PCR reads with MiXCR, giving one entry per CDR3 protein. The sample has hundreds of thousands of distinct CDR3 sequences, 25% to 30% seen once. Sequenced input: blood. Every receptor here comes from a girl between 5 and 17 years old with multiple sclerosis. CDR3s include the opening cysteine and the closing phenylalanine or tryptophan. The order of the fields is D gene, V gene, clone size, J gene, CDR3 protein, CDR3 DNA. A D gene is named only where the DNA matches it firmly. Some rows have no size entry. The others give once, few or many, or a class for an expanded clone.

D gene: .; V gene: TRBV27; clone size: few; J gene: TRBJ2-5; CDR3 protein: CASSLFASGWTQYF; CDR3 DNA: TGTGCCAGCAGTTTATTCGCGTCAGGTTGGACCCAGTACTTC
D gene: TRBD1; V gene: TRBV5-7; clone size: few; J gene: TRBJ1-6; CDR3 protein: CASSPPDRSNSPLHF; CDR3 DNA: TGTGCCAGCAGTCCACCGGACAGGAGCAATTCACCCCTCCACTTT
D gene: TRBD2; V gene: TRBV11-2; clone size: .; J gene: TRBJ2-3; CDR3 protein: CASSTKPGLAGANTQYF; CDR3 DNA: TGTGCCAGCAGCACAAAACCGGGACTAGCGGGGGCGAATACGCAGTATTTT
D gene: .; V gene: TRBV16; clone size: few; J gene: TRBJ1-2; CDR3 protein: CASSPTGGAGNYGYTF; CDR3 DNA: TGTGCCAGCAGCCCCACGGGGGGGGCAGGGAACTATGGCTACACCTTC
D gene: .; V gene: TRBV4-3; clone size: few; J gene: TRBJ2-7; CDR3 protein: CASSQEWRATYEQYF; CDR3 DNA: TGCGCCAGCAGCCAAGAGTGGCGGGCAACCTACGAGCAGTACTTC
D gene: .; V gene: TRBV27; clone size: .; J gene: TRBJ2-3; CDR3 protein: CATRPLSTDTQYF; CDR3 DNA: TGTGCCACCCGGCCTCTTAGCACAGATACGCAGTATTTT
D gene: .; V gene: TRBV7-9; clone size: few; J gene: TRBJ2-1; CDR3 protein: CASSLGSYEQFF; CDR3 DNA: TGTGCCAGCAGCTTAGGGAGCTATGAGCAGTTCTTC
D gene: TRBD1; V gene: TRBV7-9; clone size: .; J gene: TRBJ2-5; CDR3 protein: CASSQSGQGAAETQYF; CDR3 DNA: TGTGCCAGCAGCCAATCAGGTCAGGGGGCTGCGGAGACCCAGTACTTC
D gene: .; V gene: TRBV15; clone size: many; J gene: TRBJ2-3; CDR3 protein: CATSRDRGADTQYF; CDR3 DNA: TGTGCCACCAGCAGAGATCGAGGCGCAGATACGCAGTATTTT
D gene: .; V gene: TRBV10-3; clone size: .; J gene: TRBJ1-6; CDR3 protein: CAAQVSVDNSPLHF; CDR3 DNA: TGTGCCGCCCAGGTGTCGGTTGATAATTCACCCCTCCACTTT
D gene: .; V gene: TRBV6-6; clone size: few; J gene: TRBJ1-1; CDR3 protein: CASSPPGGRFGEAFF; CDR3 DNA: TGTGCCAGCAGCCCCCCCGGGGGGCGATTTGGTGAAGCTTTCTTT
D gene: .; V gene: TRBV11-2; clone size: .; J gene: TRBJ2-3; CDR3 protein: CASRPETAIVADTQYF; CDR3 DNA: TGTGCCAGCAGACCAGAAACAGCGATAGTGGCAGATACGCAGTATTTT
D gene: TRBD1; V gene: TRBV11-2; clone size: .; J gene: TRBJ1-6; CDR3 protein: CASSHYRTGSRVPLHF; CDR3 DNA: TGTGCCAGCAGTCATTATCGGACAGGGAGTCGGGTACCCCTCCACTTT
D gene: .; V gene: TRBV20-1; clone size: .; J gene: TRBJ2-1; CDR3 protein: CSARAGLQRVYEQFF; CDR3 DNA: TGCAGTGCTAGAGCTGGGCTCCAGCGGGTGTATGAGCAGTTCTTC
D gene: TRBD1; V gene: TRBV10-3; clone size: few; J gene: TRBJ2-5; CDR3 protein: CAIKPGQPQETQYF; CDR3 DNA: TGTGCCATCAAGCCGGGACAGCCCCAAGAGACCCAGTACTTC
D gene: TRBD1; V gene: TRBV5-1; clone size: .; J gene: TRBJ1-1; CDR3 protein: CTSSFGDRVSTEAFF; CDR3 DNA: TGCACCAGCAGCTTCGGGGACAGGGTCAGCACTGAAGCTTTCTTT
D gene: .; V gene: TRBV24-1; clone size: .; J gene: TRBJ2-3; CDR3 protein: CATSGFGIASTDTQYF; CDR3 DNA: TGTGCCACCAGTGGATTCGGGATTGCTAGCACAGATACGCAGTATTTT
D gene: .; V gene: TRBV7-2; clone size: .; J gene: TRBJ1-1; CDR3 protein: CASINGLGWNTEAFF; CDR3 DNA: TGTGCCAGCATCAATGGTCTCGGGTGGAACACTGAAGCTTTCTTT
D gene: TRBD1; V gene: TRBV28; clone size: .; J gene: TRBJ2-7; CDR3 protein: CASRTTAVRDRGYEQYF; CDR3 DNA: TGTGCCAGCAGAACTACGGCGGTCCGGGACAGGGGCTACGAGCAGTACTTC
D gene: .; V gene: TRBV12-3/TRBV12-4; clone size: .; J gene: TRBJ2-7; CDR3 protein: CASSFWQGFREQYF; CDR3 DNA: TGTGCCAGCAGTTTTTGGCAGGGGTTCAGGGAGCAGTACTTC
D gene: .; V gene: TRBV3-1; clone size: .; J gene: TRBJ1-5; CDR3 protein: CASSQGGVEGPQHF; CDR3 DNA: TGTGCCAGCAGCCAAGGGGGGGTCGAGGGGCCCCAGCATTTT
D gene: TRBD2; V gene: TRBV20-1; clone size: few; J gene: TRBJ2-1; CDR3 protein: CSAREERDSYNEQFF; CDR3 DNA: TGCAGTGCTAGGGAAGAGCGGGACTCCTACAATGAGCAGTTCTTC
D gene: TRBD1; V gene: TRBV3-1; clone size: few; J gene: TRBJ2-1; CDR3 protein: CASSQDVWDRVMYNEQFF; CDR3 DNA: TGTGCCAGCAGCCAAGATGTGTGGGACAGGGTGATGTACAATGAGCAGTTCTTC
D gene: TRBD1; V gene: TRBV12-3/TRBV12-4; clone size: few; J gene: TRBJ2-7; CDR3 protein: CASSPLGQTSHEQYF; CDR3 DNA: TGTGCCAGCAGTCCCCTGGGACAGACCAGCCACGAGCAGTACTTC
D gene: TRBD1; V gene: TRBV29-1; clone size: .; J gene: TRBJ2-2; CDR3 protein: CSVVGQGWTGELFF; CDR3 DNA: TGCAGCGTTGTGGGACAGGGGTGGACCGGGGAGCTGTTTTTT
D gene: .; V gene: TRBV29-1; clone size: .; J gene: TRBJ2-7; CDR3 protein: CSESDSYEQYF; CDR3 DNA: TGCAGCGAGTCGGACTCCTACGAGCAGTACTTC
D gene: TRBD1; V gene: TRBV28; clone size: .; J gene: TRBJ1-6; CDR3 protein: CASSPTSGTAGSPLHF; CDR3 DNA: TGTGCCAGCAGTCCTACCTCCGGGACAGCGGGATCACCCCTCCACTTT
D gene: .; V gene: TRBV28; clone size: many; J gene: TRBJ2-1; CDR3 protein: CASSSQGDEQFF; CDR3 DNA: TGTGCCAGCAGTTCCCAGGGCGATGAGCAGTTCTTC
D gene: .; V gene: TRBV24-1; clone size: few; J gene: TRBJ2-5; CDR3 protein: CATSDLRSGQETQYF; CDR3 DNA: TGTGCCACCAGTGATTTGCGGTCAGGTCAAGAGACCCAGTACTTC
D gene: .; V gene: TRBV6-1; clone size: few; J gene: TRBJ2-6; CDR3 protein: CASSRGGTGANVLTF; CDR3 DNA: TGTGCCAGCAGCCGTGGAGGAACCGGGGCCAACGTCCTGACTTTC
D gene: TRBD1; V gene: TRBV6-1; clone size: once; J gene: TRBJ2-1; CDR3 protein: CASLAGTGAYNEQFF; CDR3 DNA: TGTGCCAGTTTAGCCGGGACAGGGGCCTACAATGAGCAGTTCTTC
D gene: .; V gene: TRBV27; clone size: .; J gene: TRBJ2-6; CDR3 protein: CASSFLSVNRAKSSGANVLTF; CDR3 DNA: TGTGCCAGCAGTTTCCTCTCGGTGAACAGGGCCAAGAGCTCTGGGGCCAACGTCCTGACTTTC
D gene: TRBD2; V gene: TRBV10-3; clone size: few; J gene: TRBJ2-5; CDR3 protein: CATGGEGTQETQYF; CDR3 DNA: TGTGCCACCGGTGGGGAGGGGACCCAAGAGACCCAGTACTTC
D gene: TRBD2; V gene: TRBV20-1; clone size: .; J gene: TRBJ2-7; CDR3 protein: CSARVGGSVWRNEQYF; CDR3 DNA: TGCAGTGCTAGAGTCGGCGGGAGCGTCTGGCGCAATGAGCAGTACTTC
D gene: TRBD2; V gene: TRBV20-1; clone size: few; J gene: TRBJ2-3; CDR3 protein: CSAALVSGGERDTQYF; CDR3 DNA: TGCAGTGCTGCCTTGGTTTCGGGAGGGGAGAGAGATACGCAGTATTTT
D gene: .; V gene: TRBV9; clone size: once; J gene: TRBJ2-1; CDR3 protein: CASSVVGLPHNEQFF; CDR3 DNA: TGTGCCAGCAGCGTAGTCGGACTTCCCCACAATGAGCAGTTCTTC
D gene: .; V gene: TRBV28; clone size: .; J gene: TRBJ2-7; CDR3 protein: CASSPTQFSYEQYF; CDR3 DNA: TGTGCCAGCAGCCCGACCCAGTTCTCCTACGAGCAGTACTTC
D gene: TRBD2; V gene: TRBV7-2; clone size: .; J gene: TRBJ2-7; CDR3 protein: CASSLGLAGGFFYEQYF; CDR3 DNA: TGTGCCAGCAGCTTAGGACTAGCGGGAGGTTTTTTCTACGAGCAGTACTTC
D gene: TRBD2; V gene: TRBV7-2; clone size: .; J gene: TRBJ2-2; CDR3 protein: CASSPMGSGSPGELFF; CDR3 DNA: TGTGCCAGCAGCCCAATGGGTAGCGGGAGCCCCGGGGAGCTGTTTTTT
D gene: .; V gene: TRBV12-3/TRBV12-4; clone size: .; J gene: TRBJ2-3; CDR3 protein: CASRTFGGPGDAQYF; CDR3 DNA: TGTGCCAGCAGAACTTTCGGGGGGCCCGGAGATGCGCAGTATTTT
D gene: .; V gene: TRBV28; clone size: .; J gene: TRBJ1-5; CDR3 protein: CASREEKQPQHF; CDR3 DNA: TGTGCCAGCAGAGAAGAGAAGCAGCCCCAGCATTTT
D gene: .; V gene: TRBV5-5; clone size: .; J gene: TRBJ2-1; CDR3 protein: CASTTREKQFF; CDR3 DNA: TGTGCCAGCACGACTCGGGAGAAGCAGTTCTTC
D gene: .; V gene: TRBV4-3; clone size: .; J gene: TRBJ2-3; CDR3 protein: CASSQDFAGSTDTQYF; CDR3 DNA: TGCGCCAGCAGCCAAGATTTCGCCGGGAGCACAGATACGCAGTATTTT
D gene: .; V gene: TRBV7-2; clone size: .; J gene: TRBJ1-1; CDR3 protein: CASSWLGTATSNTEAFF; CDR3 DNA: TGTGCCAGCAGCTGGTTGGGAACCGCAACCTCGAACACTGAAGCTTTCTTT
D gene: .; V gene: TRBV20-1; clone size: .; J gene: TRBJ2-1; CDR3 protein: CSALPLVDTYNEQFF; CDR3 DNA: TGCAGTGCCCTCCCTCTGGTAGACACCTACAATGAGCAGTTCTTC
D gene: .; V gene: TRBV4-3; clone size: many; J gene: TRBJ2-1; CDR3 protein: CASSQGVSYNEQFF; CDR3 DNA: TGCGCCAGCAGCCAAGGGGTCTCCTACAATGAGCAGTTCTTC
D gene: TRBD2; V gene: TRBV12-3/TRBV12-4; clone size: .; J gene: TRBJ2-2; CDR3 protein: CASSLGRAGVTGELFF; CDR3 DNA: TGTGCCAGCAGTTTAGGGCGAGCGGGAGTGACCGGGGAGCTGTTTTTT
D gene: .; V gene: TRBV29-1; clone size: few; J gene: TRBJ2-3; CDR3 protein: CSVEGTEQADTQYF; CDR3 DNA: TGCAGCGTTGAAGGGACAGAGCAGGCAGATACGCAGTATTTT
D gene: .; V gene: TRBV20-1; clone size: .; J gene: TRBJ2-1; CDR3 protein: CSAREGGIGYNEQFF; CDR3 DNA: TGCAGTGCTAGAGAGGGCGGTATTGGGTACAATGAGCAGTTCTTC
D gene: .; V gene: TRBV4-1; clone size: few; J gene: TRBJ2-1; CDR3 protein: CASSQDAGRTYNEQFF; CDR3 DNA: TGCGCCAGCAGCCAAGATGCGGGGCGTACCTACAATGAGCAGTTCTTC
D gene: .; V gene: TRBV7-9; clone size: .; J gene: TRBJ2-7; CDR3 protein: CASSLMGGREQYF; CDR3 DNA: TGTGCCAGCAGCTTAATGGGGGGCCGCGAGCAGTACTTC
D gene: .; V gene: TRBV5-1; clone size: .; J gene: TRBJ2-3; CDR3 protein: CASSLTMEGPDTQYF; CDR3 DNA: TGTGCCAGCAGCTTGACCATGGAGGGGCCAGATACGCAGTATTTT
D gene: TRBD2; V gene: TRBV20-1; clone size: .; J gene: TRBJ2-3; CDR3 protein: CSADPGLAVDTQYF; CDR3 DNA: TGCAGTGCTGACCCCGGACTAGCAGTGGATACGCAGTATTTT
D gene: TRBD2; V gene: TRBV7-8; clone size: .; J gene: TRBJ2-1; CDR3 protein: CASRTSGGATNEQFF; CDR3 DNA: TGTGCCAGCAGAACGAGCGGGGGGGCAACAAATGAGCAGTTCTTC
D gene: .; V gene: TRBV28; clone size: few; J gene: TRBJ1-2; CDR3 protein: CASGSGSGYGYTF; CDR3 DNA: TGTGCCAGCGGCTCGGGGTCGGGCTATGGCTACACCTTC
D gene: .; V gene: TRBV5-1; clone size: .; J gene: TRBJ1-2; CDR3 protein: CASSLGHYGYTF; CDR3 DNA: TGCGCCAGCAGCTTGGGACATTATGGCTACACCTTC
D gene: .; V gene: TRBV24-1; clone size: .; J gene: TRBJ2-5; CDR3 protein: CATGTRGEKETQYF; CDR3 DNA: TGTGCCACCGGAACCCGGGGTGAGAAAGAGACCCAGTACTTC
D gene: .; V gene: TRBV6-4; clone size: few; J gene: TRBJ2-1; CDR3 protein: CASSPLGAGYNEQFF; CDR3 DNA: TGTGCCAGCAGCCCCTTGGGGGCCGGTTACAATGAGCAGTTCTTC
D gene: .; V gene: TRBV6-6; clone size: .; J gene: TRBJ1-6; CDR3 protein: CASSYSLGGDSPLHF; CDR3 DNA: TGTGCCAGCAGTTACTCGCTGGGAGGGGACTCACCCCTCCACTTT
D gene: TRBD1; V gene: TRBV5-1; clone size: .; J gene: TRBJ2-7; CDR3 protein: CASSLAGTGTEQYF; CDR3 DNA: TGCGCCAGCAGCTTGGCCGGGACAGGGACCGAGCAGTACTTC